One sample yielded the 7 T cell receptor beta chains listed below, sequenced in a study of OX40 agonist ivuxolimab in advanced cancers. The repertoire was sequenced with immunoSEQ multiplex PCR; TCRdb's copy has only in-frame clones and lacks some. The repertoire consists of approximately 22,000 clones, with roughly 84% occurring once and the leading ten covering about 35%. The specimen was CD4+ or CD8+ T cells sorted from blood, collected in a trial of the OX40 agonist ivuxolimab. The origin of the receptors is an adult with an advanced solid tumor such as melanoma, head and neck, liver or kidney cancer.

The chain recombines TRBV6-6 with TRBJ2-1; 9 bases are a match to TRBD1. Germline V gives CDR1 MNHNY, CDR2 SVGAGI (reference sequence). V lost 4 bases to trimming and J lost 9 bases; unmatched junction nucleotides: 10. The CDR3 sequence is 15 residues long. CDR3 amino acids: CASSFGTGLWGEQFF. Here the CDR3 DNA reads TGTGCCAGCAGTTTCGGGACAGGGTTATGGGGTGAGCAGTTCTTC.

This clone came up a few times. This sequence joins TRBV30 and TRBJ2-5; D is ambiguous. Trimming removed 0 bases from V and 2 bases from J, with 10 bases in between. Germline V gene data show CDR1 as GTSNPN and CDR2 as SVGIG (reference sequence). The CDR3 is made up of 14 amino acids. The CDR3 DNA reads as TGTGCCTGGAGTGTGCTTTCCATTCAAGAGACCCAGTACTTC. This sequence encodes CAWSVLSIQETQYF.

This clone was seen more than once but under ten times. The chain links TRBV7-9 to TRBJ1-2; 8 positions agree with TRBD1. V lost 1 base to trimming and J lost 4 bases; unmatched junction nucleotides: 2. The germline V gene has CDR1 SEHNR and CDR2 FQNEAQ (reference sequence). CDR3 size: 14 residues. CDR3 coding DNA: TGTGCCAGCAGCTTAGGGACAGGGCTCTATGGCTACACCTTC. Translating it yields CASSLGTGLYGYTF.

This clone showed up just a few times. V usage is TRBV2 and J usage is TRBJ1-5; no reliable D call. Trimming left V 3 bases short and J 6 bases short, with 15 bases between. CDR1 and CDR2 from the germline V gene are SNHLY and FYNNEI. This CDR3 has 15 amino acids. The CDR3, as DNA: TGTGCCAGCAGTGAGCAGCAGACCCCAGGTCAGCCCCAGCATTTT. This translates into CASSEQQTPGQPQHF.

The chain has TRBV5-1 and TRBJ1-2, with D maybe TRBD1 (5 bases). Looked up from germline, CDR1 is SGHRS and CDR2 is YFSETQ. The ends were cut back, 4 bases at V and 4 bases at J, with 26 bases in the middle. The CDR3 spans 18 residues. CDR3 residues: CASSPLWGRILFSYGYTF. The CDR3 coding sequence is TGCGCCAGCAGCCCACTGTGGGGCAGGATCCTATTCAGCTATGGCTACACCTTC.

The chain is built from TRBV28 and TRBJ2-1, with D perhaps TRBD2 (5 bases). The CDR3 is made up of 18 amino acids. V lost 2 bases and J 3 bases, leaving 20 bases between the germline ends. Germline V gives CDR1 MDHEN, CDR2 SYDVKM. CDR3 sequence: CASSLADSKRTGYNEQFF. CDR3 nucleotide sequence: TGTGCCAGCAGTTTAGCGGACTCTAAGCGGACGGGCTACAATGAGCAGTTCTTC.

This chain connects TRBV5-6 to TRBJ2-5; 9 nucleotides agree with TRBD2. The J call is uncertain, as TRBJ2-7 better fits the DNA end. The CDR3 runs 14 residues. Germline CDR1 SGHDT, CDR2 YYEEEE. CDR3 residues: CASSFRLAAYEQYF. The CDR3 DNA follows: TGTGCCAGCAGCTTTAGACTAGCGGCCTACGAGCAGTACTTC.